The present T cell receptor beta chain was sequenced within a study of cytomegalovirus exposure and HLA in healthy donors. Study-wide results and limits: Excluded were some V segments that proved indistinguishable, including TRBV6-2 and TRBV6-3.

The CDR3 totals 16 residues. Looked up from germline, CDR1 is SEHNR and CDR2 is FQNEAQ (reference sequence). Unmatched junction bases numbered 8, after V lost 5 bases and J lost 2 bases. As to this clone: Its antigen is undetermined.

The PCR made use of 60 Vbeta and 13 Jbeta primers. The table came from immunoSEQ multiplex PCR; TCRdb's copy has only in-frame clones and leaves some out. The data hold about 200,000 clones, with about two thirds observed a single time. This chain uses TRBV7-9 with TRBJ2-3; 9 bases line up with TRBD2. The receptor comes from a man aged 40-50 years in good health and CMV-seropositive. Sequencing input: PBMCs. Written as DNA, the CDR3 is TGTGCCAGCAGCCGCGGCGCGGGGGGGTCCACAGATACGCAGTATTTT. It codes for CASSRGAGGSTDTQYF.